The text below deals with one T cell receptor (beta chain). Germline V CDR1 and CDR2: SGDLS, YYNGEE. With 0 bases clipped from V and 6 bases from J, the junction kept 2 bases outside the gene matches. The CDR3 has 13 residues. The data were obtained in a study of blood T cell repertoires in COVID-19. Study summary: Donors in the United States, Italy and Spain gave samples during acute or convalescent COVID-19. PBMCs, B-cell-depleted T cells, or T cells were the source of the cDNA or gDNA that made up the material.

Authors' data handling: Estimation of nucleated cell counts was performed using reference gene primer amplification. Method: immunoSEQ multiplex PCR; TCRdb's copy keeps in-frame clones and lacks some. The DNA gave D and trimming, while V, J and clone size come from that table. Among 300,000 to 400,000 clones listed, under 95% were seen once. The sequence was obtained from a woman aged 18-30 years who had recovered from COVID-19. Sequencing used peripheral blood. The J gene is TRBJ1-2, the V gene TRBV9; 7 nucleotides agree with TRBD1. In nucleotides, the CDR3 is TGTGCCAGCAGCGTAGTAACAGGGGATGGCTACACCTTC. As protein: CASSVVTGDGYTF.